The clone carrying this T cell receptor beta chain was seen a few times. Its antigen is undetermined. CDR3 length equals 15 residues. The germline V gene encodes CDR1 MNHEY and CDR2 SMNVEV (reference sequence). Between the trimmed V and J ends, which lost 6 bases and 6 bases, there was a span of 17 bases. The sample originates from a study of blood T cells in healthy people across ages. The wider study: Capture via template switching afforded approximately one barcoded beta molecule per two T cells. Findings of the study overall: Per-million-T-cell TCR beta diversity fell roughly linearly with age.

The second PCR ran about 6 to 11 cycles with a sample-barcoded 5' primer and J-beta primers. Tagging of each cDNA molecule was performed by a template-switch adaptor with 12 random nucleotides. One entry per CDR3 protein, called by TCRdb with MiXCR from the 5' RACE reads. The table has 700,000 or so distinct CDR3 sequences, 20% to 25% seen once; the top ten hold roughly a fifth. The study isolated at least 6.5 million PBMCs from each sample. This chain connects TRBV27 to TRBJ1-4; D unclear. The origin of this receptor is a man aged 70 or older in good health. Specimen: blood. CDR3 nucleotides: TGTGCCAGCAGCCAGGACCCCCTTCGGGATGAAAAACTGTTTTTT. It encodes CASSQDPLRDEKLFF.